The T cell receptor (beta chain) described here comes from a study of Ad26.COV2.S vaccination and SARS-CoV-2 variants. Broader study findings: It was found that vaccine and placebo recipients had similar non-spike TCR breadth.

TCRdb's table, derived via immunoSEQ multiplex PCR, lists solely in-frame clones and lacks some. The data contain 410,000 or so clones, 80% to 95% of them singletons. On this clone itself: No antigen is known for it.

The treatment here: around 19 received Ad26.COV2.S at low or high dose, single or two shots; a few received placebo; per-sample allocation not given. Each sample was drawn 63 days after the first injection (of vaccine or placebo). Germline trimming cut 0 bases from V and 1 base from J; bases unmatched to any gene: 5. This CDR3 contains 17 residues. CDR1 SGDLS and CDR2 YYNGEE come from the germline V gene. The sequence was collected from a person aged 18-65 years who received the Ad26.COV2.S COVID-19 vaccine or a placebo. This sample comprised peripheral blood, obtained in a trial of Ad26.COV2.S vaccine versus placebo. This sequence joins TRBV9 and TRBJ1-1, with 11 bases lining up with TRBD1. The CDR3 sequence is CASSVVGQGAKNTEAFF. Written as DNA, the CDR3 is TGTGCCAGCAGCGTAGTAGGACAGGGGGCCAAGAACACTGAAGCTTTCTTT.